This T cell receptor (beta chain) was observed in a study of monozygotic twins with inflammatory bowel disease. Someone took an approximately 2.5 ml blood sample from each of the donors. The input for each TCR library was around 3,400 ng of total RNA. Two nested PCRs, run for approximately 16 and 9 cycles, were applied to TCRalpha and TCRbeta cDNA. TCRdb re-called the 5' RACE reads and catalogs CDR3 proteins one per entry, DNA excluded. The ten top clones account for less than 9%, within a sample of some 200,000 distinct CDR3 sequences. Germline loops: CDR1 SGHRS, CDR2 YFSETQ. The CDR3 is 15 amino acids.

Sequences were obtained from blood. The chain uses TRBV5-1 and TRBJ2-2; no DNA is available, so the TRBD1 call from TCRdb remains unchecked. This TCR was sampled from a human donor with ulcerative colitis or Crohn's disease, or a healthy co-twin of an affected twin (not recorded which). CDR3 residues: CASSLGPGATGELFF.